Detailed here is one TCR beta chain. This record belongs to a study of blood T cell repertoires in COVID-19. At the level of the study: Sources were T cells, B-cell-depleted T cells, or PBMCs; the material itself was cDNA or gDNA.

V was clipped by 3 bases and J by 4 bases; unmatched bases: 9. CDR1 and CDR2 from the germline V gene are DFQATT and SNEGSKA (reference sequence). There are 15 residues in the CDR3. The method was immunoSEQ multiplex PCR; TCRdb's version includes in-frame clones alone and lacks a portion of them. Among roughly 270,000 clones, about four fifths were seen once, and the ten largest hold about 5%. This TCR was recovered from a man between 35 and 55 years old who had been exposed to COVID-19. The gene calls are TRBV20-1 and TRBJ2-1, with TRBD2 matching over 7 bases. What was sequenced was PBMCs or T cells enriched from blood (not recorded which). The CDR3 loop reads CSASASGVRYNEQFF. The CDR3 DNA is TGCAGTGCTAGTGCAAGCGGGGTCCGATACAATGAGCAGTTCTTC.